This passage covers 19 T cell receptor beta chains from one sample sequenced in a study of blood T cell repertoires in COVID-19. Profiling relied on immunoSEQ multiplex PCR, and the TCRdb table lists in-frame clones only, not all of them. Altogether about 130,000 clones are present, around 86% being singletons, with the ten largest covering 8.5% to 10%. Material for sequencing was peripheral blood. The receptors shown here come from a man in his forties or fifties with active or convalescent COVID-19.

Regarding this clone: The CDR3 does not close with the conserved phenylalanine or tryptophan, likely indicating a read error. Because the CDR3's place on the DNA is in doubt, the DNA is left out and the CDR3 is given as listed by TCRdb. The CDR3: CASSDSNRDRHVS. The chain uses TRBV6-2 or TRBV6-3 and TRBJ2-3; the table's TRBD1 call for D was not verified on the DNA. The CDR3 spans 13 residues, counting both ends. The germline V gene has CDR1 MNHEY and CDR2 SVGEGT.

Ten or more counts support this clone. The rearrangement links TRBV6-2 or TRBV6-3 to TRBJ1-2; a weak D match, TRBD1 (6 bases). The CDR3 contains 11 residues. The germline gives CDR1 MNHEY, CDR2 SVGEGT. The ends were cut back, 5 bases at V and 9 bases at J, with 10 bases in the middle. This CDR3 reads CASSLQGSYTF. As DNA, the CDR3 is TGTGCCAGCAGTCTACAGGGAAGCTACACCTTC.

The chain links TRBV27 to TRBJ1-2, with a possible D match to TRBD1 (6 bases). The CDR3 covers 15 residues. Germline CDR1 and CDR2: MNHEY and SMNVEV (reference sequence). The V and J ends lost 1 base and 4 bases respectively, with 13 bases between them. CDR3 protein: CASSLFPGALYGYTF. The CDR3, as DNA: TGTGCCAGCAGTTTATTTCCAGGGGCCCTCTATGGCTACACCTTC.

This clone has more than one count but fewer than ten. The chain has TRBV7-3 and TRBJ2-2; 16 bases map to TRBD2. The CDR3 is 18 amino acids. Per the germline V gene, CDR1 is SGHTA and CDR2 is FQGTGA. The V segment lost 6 bases and the J segment 5 bases; nucleotides outside the gene matches: 9. The DNA of the CDR3 is TGTGCCAGCAGTCGAACCGGGACTAGCGGGGGGGATACCGGGGAGCTGTTTTTT. Translating gives CASSRTGTSGGDTGELFF.

This clone was picked up many times. The chain recombines TRBV2 with TRBJ1-1; the match to TRBD1 covers 8 bases. The junction had 19 bases not matched to a gene; V was cut back by 11 bases and J by 5 bases. Germline V gene sequence: CDR1 SNHLY, CDR2 FYNNEI. The CDR3 has 16 amino acids. As DNA, the CDR3 is TGTGCCGGGGGGACCCCAGGGGGCGAATCGGGGACTGAAGCTTTCTTT. Protein: CAGGTPGGESGTEAFF.

This chain links TRBV6-5 with TRBJ1-1; 9 bases agree with TRBD1. Germline CDR1 reads MNHEY; CDR2 reads SVGAGI. The CDR3 length is 15 residues. The ends lost 6 bases at V and 0 bases at J; junction bases unmatched: 5. CDR3 in DNA: TGTGCCAGCAGCCGAACAGGGGGCTTGAACACTGAAGCTTTCTTT. Translation gives CASSRTGGLNTEAFF.

The chain recombines TRBV6-2 or TRBV6-3 with TRBJ2-5, with 13 bases that match TRBD2. CDR1 and CDR2 from the germline V gene are MNHEY and SVGEGT. The CDR3 runs to 15 residues. Trimming cost V 2 bases and J 7 bases; bases outside gene matches: 4. CDR3 loop: CASSYGTSGKATQYF. The DNA for the CDR3 is TGTGCCAGCAGTTACGGGACTAGCGGGAAAGCGACCCAGTACTTC.

This sequence joins TRBV4-3 and TRBJ1-5; no definite D call. The germline V gene encodes CDR1 LGHNA and CDR2 YSLEER. This CDR3 comprises 17 residues. Trimming took off 0 bases at V and 0 bases at J, with 12 bases between the two ends. CDR3 in amino acids: CASSQDRGSYSNQPQHF. CDR3 in DNA: TGCGCCAGCAGCCAAGATAGAGGATCCTATAGCAATCAGCCCCAGCATTTT.

This rearrangement joins TRBV9 to TRBJ1-1; D remains unclear. The germline gives CDR1 SGDLS, CDR2 YYNGEE. This CDR3 region has 14 residues. Trimming shortened V by 0 bases and J by 4 bases, and 10 bases separated the two germline ends. Here the CDR3 DNA reads TGTGCCAGCAGCGTAGGCGGGCAGCTCACTGAAGCTTTCTTT. It codes for CASSVGGQLTEAFF.

DNA for the CDR3: TGTGCCAGCAGTTTGGGGCCGGGCCTGTCTGGAAACACCATATATTTT. As protein: CASSLGPGLSGNTIYF. The V call is TRBV27, the J call TRBJ1-3; possible D gene TRBD1, 5 bases. The CDR3 consists of 16 residues. V lost 3 bases, J lost 1 base, and 13 bases lay in between. In germline, CDR1 is MNHEY, CDR2 SMNVEV (reference sequence).

The rearrangement links TRBV6-5 to TRBJ1-1, with D possibly being TRBD1 (5 bases). The V gene lost 6 bases and the J gene lost 3 bases, with 11 bases spanning the gap. The CDR3 is made up of 13 amino acids. Germline values: CDR1 MNHEY, CDR2 SVGAGI. DNA for the CDR3: TGTGCCAGCAGAGACGGGGGAGACACTGAAGCTTTCTTT. Translated, it gives CASRDGGDTEAFF.

The rearrangement joins TRBV18 to TRBJ2-2; possible D gene TRBD1, 5 bases. V was clipped by 8 bases and J by 0 bases, with 10 bases between them. The CDR3 contains 14 residues. Germline V gene data show CDR1 as KGHSH and CDR2 as LQKENI. In DNA, the CDR3 is TGTGCCAGCCCAGGGCAGTCGAACACCGGGGAGCTGTTTTTT. It specifies CASPGQSNTGELFF.

This clone was counted only a few times. CDR3: CASSLGFMGETQYF. In nucleotides, the CDR3 is TGTGCCAGCAGCTTGGGCTTTATGGGAGAGACCCAGTACTTC. The chain links TRBV7-2 to TRBJ2-5; D not certain. Germline lookup yields CDR1 SGHTA and CDR2 FQGNSA. CDR3 size: 14 residues. Trimming took 3 bases from V and 4 from J, leaving 12 bases between them.

This chain uses TRBV4-2 with TRBJ2-3; 12 nucleotides match TRBD2. V was pared by 3 bases and J by 2 bases, with 6 bases of the junction left unmatched. The germline V gene has CDR1 LGHNA and CDR2 YNFKEQ. The CDR3 loop spans 17 amino acids. The CDR3 reads CASSQRTSGANTDTQYF. Here the CDR3 DNA reads TGTGCCAGCAGCCAGAGGACTAGCGGGGCCAACACAGATACGCAGTATTTT.

The table lists this clone with many counts. The V and J genes are TRBV7-9 and TRBJ1-5; 11 bases align to TRBD1. The CDR3 contains 16 residues. V was pared by 0 bases and J by 4 bases, with 2 bases of the junction left unmatched. Germline CDR1 SEHNR, CDR2 FQNEAQ (reference sequence). The CDR3 spells CASSLAGQGANQPQHF. In nucleotides, the CDR3 is TGTGCCAGCAGCTTAGCCGGACAGGGGGCAAATCAGCCCCAGCATTTT. Based on the CDR3 plus reference TRBV7-9 and TRBJ1-5, the full variable domain is DTGVSQNPRHKITKRGQNVTFRCDPISEHNRLYWYRQTLGQGPEFLTYFQNEAQLEKSRLLSDRFSAERPKGSFSTLEIQRTEQGDSAMYLCASSLAGQGANQPQHFGDGTRLSIL.

This clone was detected only a few times. This chain links TRBV5-1 with TRBJ1-2; no clear D. V was pared by 4 bases and J by 8 bases, with 15 bases between. Germline values: CDR1 SGHRS, CDR2 YFSETQ. The CDR3 sequence is 13 residues long. The CDR3 spells CASSVDPPMGYTF. The DNA of the CDR3 is TGCGCCAGCAGCGTGGATCCCCCCATGGGCTACACCTTC.

The chain joins TRBV5-1 to TRBJ2-3; D is possibly TRBD2 (7 bases). Germline CDR1 is SGHRS and CDR2 is YFSETQ. The CDR3 has 17 residues. The germline V and J ends were trimmed by 4 bases and 0 bases, with 18 bases remaining between them. CDR3 DNA: TGCGCCAGCAGCCCCCCGTTAGGGGGGGCTAGCACAGATACGCAGTATTTT. This encodes CASSPPLGGASTDTQYF. Drawing the rest from reference TRBV5-1 and TRBJ2-3, the complete variable domain is KAGVTQTPRYLIKTRGQQVTLSCSPISGHRSVSWYQQTPGQGLQFLFEYFSETQRNKGNFPGRFSGRQFSNSRSEMNVSTLELGDSALYLCASSPPLGGASTDTQYFGPGTRLTVL.

This clone was detected only a few times. The chain carries TRBV6-5 and TRBJ2-7; TRBD1 matches 7 bases. Trimming at V came to 2 bases and at J to 1 base, leaving 5 bases not matched to a gene. Germline-derived CDR1 and CDR2 are MNHEY and SVGAGI. The CDR3 sequence is 15 residues long. This CDR3 reads CASSYGAGGSYEQYF. In nucleotides, the CDR3 is TGTGCCAGCAGTTACGGTGCAGGGGGTTCCTACGAGCAGTACTTC.

The V and J genes are TRBV30 and TRBJ1-5; D possibly corresponds to TRBD1 (6 bases). This CDR3 has 13 amino acids. CDR1 and CDR2 (germline): GTSNPN, SVGIG (reference sequence). The ends were cut back, 4 bases at V and 6 bases at J, with 13 bases in the middle. This CDR3 is CAWTSGEGQPQHF. The DNA of the CDR3 is TGTGCCTGGACTTCAGGGGAGGGTCAGCCCCAGCATTTT. Complete variable domain (other parts from reference TRBV30 and TRBJ1-5): SQTIHQWPATLVQPVGSPLSLECTVEGTSNPNLYWYRQAAGRGLQLLFYSVGIGQISSEVPQNLSASRPQDRQFILSSKKLLLSDSGFYLCAWTSGEGQPQHFGDGTRLSIL.